These 21 T cell receptor beta chains were all obtained from the same sample, sequenced in a study of blood T cell repertoires in COVID-19. Method: immunoSEQ multiplex PCR; TCRdb's copy keeps in-frame clones and lacks some. Among around 330,000 clones listed, about 91% were seen once. The sequenced material came from PBMCs or T cells enriched from blood (not recorded which). The origin of the receptors is a young woman who had recovered from COVID-19.

The rearrangement links TRBV10-3 to TRBJ1-5, with D possibly matching TRBD1 (5 bases). This CDR3 contains 15 residues. Germline-derived CDR1 and CDR2 are ENHRY and SYGVKD. The V end lost 0 bases, the J end lost 7 bases, and 13 bases lay between the germline ends. As DNA, the CDR3 is TGTGCCATCAGTGAGTCGTTCAGGGTTGGGCAGCCCCAGCATTTT. Residues: CAISESFRVGQPQHF.

This rearrangement joins TRBV4-2 to TRBJ2-1; 7 nucleotides match TRBD2. The germline V gene encodes CDR1 LGHNA and CDR2 YNFKEQ. There are 16 residues in the CDR3. With V trimmed by 0 bases and J by 2 bases, 4 bases remained unmatched. Written as DNA, the CDR3 is TGTGCCAGCAGCCAAGATGCGGGAGCACCCTACAATGAGCAGTTCTTC. Amino acid sequence: CASSQDAGAPYNEQFF.

V usage is TRBV5-6 and J usage is TRBJ1-6; 7 bases line up with TRBD1. The CDR3 runs to 17 residues. The germline CDR1 and CDR2 sequences are SGHDT and YYEEEE. The trim removed 3 bases at V and 1 base at J, leaving 7 bases unmatched. CDR3 DNA: TGTGCCAGCAGCTCGGAGACAGGGTCTTCCTATAATTCACCCCTCCACTTT. It encodes CASSSETGSSYNSPLHF.

This chain links TRBV19 with TRBJ1-5; 7 nucleotides agree with TRBD1. V was clipped by 4 bases and J by 4 bases; unmatched bases: 10. This CDR3 region has 16 residues. Per germline, CDR1 LNHDA and CDR2 SQIVND (reference sequence). In DNA, the CDR3 is TGTGCCAGTAGTACGGTGACAGGGTCACTTAATCAGCCCCAGCATTTT. This translates into CASSTVTGSLNQPQHF.

This clone was detected a few times. In nucleotides, the CDR3 is TGCGCCAGCAGCTCAACGGGGCTAGCGGGGGGCTCCTACGAGCAGTACTTC. This sequence encodes CASSSTGLAGGSYEQYF. The V and J genes are TRBV5-1 and TRBJ2-7; TRBD2 matches 11 bases. Trimming removed 3 bases from V and 0 bases from J; junction bases left unmatched: 8. CDR1 and CDR2 from the germline V gene are SGHRS and YFSETQ. This CDR3 is built from 17 residues.

The J gene is TRBJ2-3, the V gene TRBV29-1; D perhaps matches TRBD1 (5 bases). Germline assignment: CDR1 SQVTM and CDR2 ANQGSEA. The length of the CDR3 is 13 residues. Trimming took 3 bases from V and 4 from J, leaving 11 bases between them. The CDR3 spells CSVETVGADTQYF. The CDR3 coding sequence is TGCAGCGTTGAGACAGTCGGAGCAGATACGCAGTATTTT.

The V gene is TRBV6-5, the J gene TRBJ1-1; maybe TRBD1 (5 bases). The V and J ends lost 0 bases and 0 bases respectively, with 8 bases between them. Germline lookup yields CDR1 MNHEY and CDR2 SVGAGI. There are 15 residues in the CDR3. The CDR3 nucleotides are TGTGCCAGCAGTTACTCGGCAGGGTTGAACACTGAAGCTTTCTTT. It yields the protein CASSYSAGLNTEAFF.

The V gene is TRBV7-8, the J gene TRBJ1-2; TRBD1 matches 7 bases. Trimming took 3 bases from V and 5 from J; bases not matched to a gene: 9. CDR1 SGHVS and CDR2 FQNEAQ come from the germline V gene. CDR3 length equals 15 residues. The CDR3 sequence: CASSFIHTGVYGYTF. Written as DNA, the CDR3 is TGTGCCAGCAGCTTCATCCACACAGGGGTATATGGCTACACCTTC.

The chain combines TRBV9 with TRBJ1-4; TRBD1 matches at 8 bases. This CDR3 is 14 amino acids long. Germline V gene data show CDR1 as SGDLS and CDR2 as YYNGEE. The trim removed 4 bases at V and 7 bases at J, leaving 6 bases unmatched. The CDR3 nucleotides read TGTGCCAGCAGCCCGGGACAGGCAATTGAAAAACTGTTTTTT. The encoded protein is CASSPGQAIEKLFF. The whole variable domain, filled in from reference TRBV9 and TRBJ1-4, reads DSGVTQTPKHLITATGQRVTLRCSPRSGDLSVYWYQQSLDQGLQFLIQYYNGEERAKGNILERFSAQQFPDLHSELNLSSLELGDSALYFCASSPGQAIEKLFFGSGTQLSVL.

J is TRBJ2-2 and V is TRBV6-4; D might be TRBD2 (6 bases). V dropped 6 bases and J dropped 8 bases, with 13 bases sitting between them. This CDR3 is 13 amino acids long. The germline CDR1 and CDR2 sequences are MRHNA and SNTAGT. Here the CDR3 DNA reads TGTGCCAGCAGGTCCCGGGACTTAGGGGAGCTGTTTTTT. This encodes CASRSRDLGELFF.

The CDR3 nucleotides are TGTGCCAGCAGCTCCACCTACAATGAGCAGTTCTTC. Its translation is CASSSTYNEQFF. The chain joins TRBV5-4 to TRBJ2-1; the D is unclear. V lost 3 bases to trimming and J lost 2 bases, with 3 bases between them. The CDR3 covers 12 residues. CDR1 SGHNT and CDR2 YYREEE come from the germline V gene (reference sequence).

The chain combines TRBV2 with TRBJ2-7, with 12 bases identical to TRBD1. CDR1 is SNHLY and CDR2 is FYNNEI in the germline V gene. The CDR3 loop spans 15 amino acids. J was trimmed by 5 bases and V by 6 bases; bases with no gene match: 8. In DNA, the CDR3 is TGTGCCAGCAGCGTACCGGGACAGGGGGCGGACGAGCAGTACTTC. Translation: CASSVPGQGADEQYF. Supplemented by reference TRBV2 and TRBJ2-7, the full variable domain reads EPEVTQTPSHQVTQMGQEVILRCVPISNHLYFYWYRQILGQKVEFLVSFYNNEISEKSEIFDDQFSVERPDGSNFTLKIRSTKLEDSAMYFCASSVPGQGADEQYFGPGTRLTVT.

V usage is TRBV7-9 and J usage is TRBJ2-2, with 9 bases aligning to TRBD1. CDR3 length equals 16 residues. Germline V CDR1 and CDR2: SEHNR, FQNEAQ (reference sequence). J was trimmed by 6 bases and V by 5 bases; bases with no gene match: 10. CDR3 sequence: CASSPRTGDGAGELFF. CDR3 in DNA: TGTGCCAGCAGCCCAAGGACAGGGGATGGGGCCGGGGAGCTGTTTTTT.

This clone has only a few counts. Other DNA sequences within the sample encode an identical CDR3. V gene TRBV4-2 combines with J gene TRBJ2-7, with 8 bases that match TRBD2. Germline loops: CDR1 LGHNA, CDR2 YNFKEQ. This CDR3 comprises 14 residues. With 4 bases clipped from V and 1 base from J, the junction kept 3 bases outside the gene matches. Written as DNA, the CDR3 is TGTGCCAGCAGCCCTAGCGGGTTTTCCTACGAGCAGTACTTC. Its protein is CASSPSGFSYEQYF.

V and J are TRBV7-3 and TRBJ2-1, with 14 positions matching TRBD2. Germline V gene data show CDR1 as SGHTA and CDR2 as FQGTGA. J gave up 9 bases and V 4 bases, and 14 bases lay outside the gene matches. The CDR3 contains 18 residues. CDR3 bases: TGTGCCAGCAGCTCAGGGGGCAGAGGGACTAGCGGGAGACTTGAGCAGTTCTTC. This encodes CASSSGGRGTSGRLEQFF.

The V and J genes are TRBV6-2 or TRBV6-3 and TRBJ2-7; 8 positions match TRBD1. The CDR3 length is 13 residues. Germline assignment: CDR1 MNHEY and CDR2 SVGEGT. With 6 bases clipped from V and 5 bases from J, the junction kept 6 bases outside the gene matches. CDR3 coding DNA: TGTGCCAGCAGGTACCGGGACAGGAACGAGCAGTACTTC. It is translated as CASRYRDRNEQYF.

The V and J genes are TRBV15 and TRBJ1-4; 7 bases fit TRBD1. The CDR3 runs to 13 residues. Germline V gives CDR1 LNHNV, CDR2 YYDKDF (reference sequence). The V segment lost 6 bases and the J segment 7 bases; nucleotides outside the gene matches: 5. In DNA form, the CDR3 reads TGTGCCACCAGGGAGGGGGCAGTTGAAAAACTGTTTTTT. Its protein product is CATREGAVEKLFF.

This clone has only one observation. Other DNA sequences in this specimen translate into the identical CDR3. This sequence joins TRBV28 and TRBJ2-1, with TRBD2 as a possible D gene (5 bases). V dropped 6 bases and J dropped 0 bases, with 12 bases sitting between them. The germline CDR1 and CDR2 sequences are MDHEN and SYDVKM. The CDR3 has 15 amino acids. CDR3 DNA sequence: TGTGCCAGCAGCCCAGCGGATAGCTCCTACAATGAGCAGTTCTTC. Its protein product is CASSPADSSYNEQFF. Full variable domain (outside the CDR3, taken from reference TRBV28 and TRBJ2-1): DVKVTQSSRYLVKRTGEKVFLECVQDMDHENMFWYRQDPGLGLRLIYFSYDVKMKEKGDIPEGYSVSREKKERFSLILESASTNQTSMYLCASSPADSSYNEQFFGPGTRLTVL.

The chain employs TRBV7-9 and TRBJ2-5; 9 bases are a match to TRBD2. Looked up from germline, CDR1 is SEHNR and CDR2 is FQNEAQ (reference sequence). This CDR3 comprises 16 residues. V lost 2 bases and J lost 5; bases outside the gene matches: 9. The CDR3 loop is CASSLMQRGVDETQYF. The DNA for the CDR3 is TGTGCCAGCAGCTTAATGCAGCGGGGGGTTGATGAGACCCAGTACTTC.

The chain combines TRBV7-9 with TRBJ1-2, with D hard to call. Germline CDR1 is SEHNR and CDR2 is FQNEAQ (reference sequence). The CDR3 sequence is 16 residues long. The ends were cut back, 1 base at V and 5 bases at J, with 17 bases in the middle. The CDR3 here is CASSLGPPESLYGYTF. CDR3 DNA sequence: TGTGCCAGCAGCTTAGGCCCCCCGGAGAGCTTGTATGGCTACACCTTC.

This rearrangement joins TRBV12-2 to TRBJ2-1; the table's D call of TRBD2 was not tested on the DNA. TRBV12-2 is noted as a pseudogene. The CDR3 length is 17 residues. The CDR3 nucleotides are TGTGCAAGTCGCTTTAATCAAGCCCGAGGCTCCTACAATGAGCAGTTCTTC. It codes for CASRFNQARGSYNEQFF.